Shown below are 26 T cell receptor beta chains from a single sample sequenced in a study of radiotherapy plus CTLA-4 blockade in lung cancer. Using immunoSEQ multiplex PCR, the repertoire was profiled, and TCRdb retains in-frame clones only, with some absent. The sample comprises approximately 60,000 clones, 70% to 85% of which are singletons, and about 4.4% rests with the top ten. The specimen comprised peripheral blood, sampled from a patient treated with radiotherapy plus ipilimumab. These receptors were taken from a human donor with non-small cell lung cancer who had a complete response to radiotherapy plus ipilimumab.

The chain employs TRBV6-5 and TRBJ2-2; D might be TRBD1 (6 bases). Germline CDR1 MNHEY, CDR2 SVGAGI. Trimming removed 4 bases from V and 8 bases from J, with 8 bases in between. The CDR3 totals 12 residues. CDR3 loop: CASSFGTGELFF. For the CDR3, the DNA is TGTGCCAGCAGTTTCGGGACAGGGGAGCTGTTTTTT.

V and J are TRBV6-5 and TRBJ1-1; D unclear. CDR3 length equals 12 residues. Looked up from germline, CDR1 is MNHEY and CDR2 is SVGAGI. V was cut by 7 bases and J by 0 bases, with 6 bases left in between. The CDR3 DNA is TGTGCCAGCAAGTCGGTGAACACTGAAGCTTTCTTT. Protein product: CASKSVNTEAFF.

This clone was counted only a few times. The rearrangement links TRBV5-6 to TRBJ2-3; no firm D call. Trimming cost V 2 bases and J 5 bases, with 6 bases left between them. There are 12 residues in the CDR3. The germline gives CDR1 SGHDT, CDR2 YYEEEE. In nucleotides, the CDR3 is TGTGCCAGCAGCTTCACCGGAGATACGCAGTATTTT. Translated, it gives CASSFTGDTQYF.

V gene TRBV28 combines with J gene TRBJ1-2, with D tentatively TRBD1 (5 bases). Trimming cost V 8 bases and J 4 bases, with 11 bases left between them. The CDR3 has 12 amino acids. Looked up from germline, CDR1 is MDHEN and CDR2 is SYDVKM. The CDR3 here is CASRGQGYGYTF. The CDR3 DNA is TGTGCCAGCCGCGGGCAGGGCTATGGCTACACCTTC.

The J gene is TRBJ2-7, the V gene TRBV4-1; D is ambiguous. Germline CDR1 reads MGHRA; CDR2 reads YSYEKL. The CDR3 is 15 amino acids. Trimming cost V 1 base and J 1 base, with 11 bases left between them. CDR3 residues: CASSQGKQSSYEQYF. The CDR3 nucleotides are TGCGCCAGCAGCCAAGGCAAACAGAGTTCCTACGAGCAGTACTTC.

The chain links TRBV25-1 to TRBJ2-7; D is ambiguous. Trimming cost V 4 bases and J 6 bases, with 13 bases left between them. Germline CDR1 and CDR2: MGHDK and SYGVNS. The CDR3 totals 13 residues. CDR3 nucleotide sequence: TGTGCCAGCAGTGGGGGTAGCTTCGGCGAGCAGTACGTC. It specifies CASSGGSFGEQYV.

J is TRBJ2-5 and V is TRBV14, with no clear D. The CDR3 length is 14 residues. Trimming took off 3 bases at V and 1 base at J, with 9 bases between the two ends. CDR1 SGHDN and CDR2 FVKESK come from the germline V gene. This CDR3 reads CASSQTRSQETQYF. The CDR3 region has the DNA TGTGCCAGCAGCCAGACACGGAGCCAAGAGACCCAGTACTTC.

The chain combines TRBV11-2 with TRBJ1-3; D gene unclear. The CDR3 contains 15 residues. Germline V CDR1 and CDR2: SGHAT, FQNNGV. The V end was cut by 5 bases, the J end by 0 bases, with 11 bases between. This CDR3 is CASSPDGRSGNTIYF. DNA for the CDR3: TGTGCCAGCAGCCCTGACGGACGCTCTGGAAACACCATATATTTT.

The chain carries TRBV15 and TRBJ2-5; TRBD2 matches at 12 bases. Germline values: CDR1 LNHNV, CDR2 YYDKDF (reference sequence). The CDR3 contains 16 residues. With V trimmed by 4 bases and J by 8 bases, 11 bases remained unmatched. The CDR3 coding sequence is TGTGCCACCAGCAACGGGCTAGCGGGAGGGAAGAGAACCCAGTACTTC. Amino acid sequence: CATSNGLAGGKRTQYF. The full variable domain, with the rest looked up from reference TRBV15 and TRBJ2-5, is DAMVIQNPRYQVTQFGKPVTLSCSQTLNHNVMYWYQQKSSQAPKLLFHYYDKDFNNEADTPDNFQSRRPNTSFCFLDIRSPGLGDTAMYLCATSNGLAGGKRTQYFGPGTRLLVL.

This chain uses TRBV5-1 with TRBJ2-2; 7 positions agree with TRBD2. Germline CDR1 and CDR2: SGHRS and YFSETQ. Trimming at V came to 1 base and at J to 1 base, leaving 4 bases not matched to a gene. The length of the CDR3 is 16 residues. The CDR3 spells CASSLLGRGNTGELFF. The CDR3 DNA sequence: TGCGCCAGCAGCTTGCTGGGGAGGGGGAACACCGGGGAGCTGTTTTTT. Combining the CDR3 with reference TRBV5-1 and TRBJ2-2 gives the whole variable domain KAGVTQTPRYLIKTRGQQVTLSCSPISGHRSVSWYQQTPGQGLQFLFEYFSETQRNKGNFPGRFSGRQFSNSRSEMNVSTLELGDSALYLCASSLLGRGNTGELFFGEGSRLTVL.

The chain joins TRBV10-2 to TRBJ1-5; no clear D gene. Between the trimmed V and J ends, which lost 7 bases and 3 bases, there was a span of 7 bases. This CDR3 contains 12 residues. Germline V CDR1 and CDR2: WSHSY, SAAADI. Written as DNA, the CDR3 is TGCGCCAGCACCGCGTCCAATCAGCCCCAGCATTTT. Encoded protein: CASTASNQPQHF.

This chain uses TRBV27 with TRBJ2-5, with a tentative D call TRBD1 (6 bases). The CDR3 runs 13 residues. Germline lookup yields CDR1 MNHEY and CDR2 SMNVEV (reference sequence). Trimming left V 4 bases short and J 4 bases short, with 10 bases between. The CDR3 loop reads CASSSQGRETQYF. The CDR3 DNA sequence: TGTGCCAGCAGTTCACAGGGTCGAGAGACCCAGTACTTC.

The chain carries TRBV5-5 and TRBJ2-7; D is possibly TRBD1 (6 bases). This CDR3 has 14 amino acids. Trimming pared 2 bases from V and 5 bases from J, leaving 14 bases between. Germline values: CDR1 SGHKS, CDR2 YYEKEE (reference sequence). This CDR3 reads CASSFVGRDNEQYV. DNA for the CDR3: TGTGCCAGCAGCTTTGTCGGCAGGGACAACGAGCAGTACGTC.

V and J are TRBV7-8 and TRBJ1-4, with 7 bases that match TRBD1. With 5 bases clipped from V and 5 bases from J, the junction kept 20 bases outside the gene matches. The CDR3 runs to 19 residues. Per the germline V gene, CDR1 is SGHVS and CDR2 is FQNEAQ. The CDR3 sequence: CASSPRRGTAPLSNEKLFF. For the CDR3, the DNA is TGTGCCAGCAGCCCCAGGCGCGGGACAGCCCCCTTGTCGAATGAAAAACTGTTTTTT. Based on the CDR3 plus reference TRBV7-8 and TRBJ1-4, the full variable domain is GAGVSQSPRYKVAKRGQDVALRCDPISGHVSLFWYQQALGQGPEFLTYFQNEAQLDKSGLPSDRFFAERPEGSVSTLKIQRTQQEDSAVYLCASSPRRGTAPLSNEKLFFGSGTQLSVL.

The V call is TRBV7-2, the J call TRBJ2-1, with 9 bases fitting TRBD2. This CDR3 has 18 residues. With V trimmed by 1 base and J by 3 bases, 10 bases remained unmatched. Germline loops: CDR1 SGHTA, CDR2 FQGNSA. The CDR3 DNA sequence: TGTGCCAGCAGCTTAGGCGGAGGGCGGGAGGGCTACTACAATGAGCAGTTCTTC. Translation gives CASSLGGGREGYYNEQFF. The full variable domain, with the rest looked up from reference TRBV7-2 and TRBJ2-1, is GAGVSQSPSNKVTEKGKDVELRCDPISGHTALYWYRQSLGQGLEFLIYFQGNSAPDKSGLPSDRFSAERTGGSVSTLTIQRTQQEDSAVYLCASSLGGGREGYYNEQFFGPGTRLTVL.

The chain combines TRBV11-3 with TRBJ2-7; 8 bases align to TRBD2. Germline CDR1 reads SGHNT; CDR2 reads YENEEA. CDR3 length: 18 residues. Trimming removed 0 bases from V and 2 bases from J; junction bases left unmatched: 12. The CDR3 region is CASSLDRTGGPGTYEQYV. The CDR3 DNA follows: TGTGCCAGCAGCTTAGATCGAACGGGAGGGCCAGGAACCTACGAGCAGTACGTC.

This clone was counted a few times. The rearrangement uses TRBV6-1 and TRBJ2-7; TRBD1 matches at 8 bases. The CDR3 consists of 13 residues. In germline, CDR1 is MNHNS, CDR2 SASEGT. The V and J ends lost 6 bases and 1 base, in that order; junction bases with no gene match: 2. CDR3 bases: TGTGCCAGCAGAAGACAGGGGTCCTACGAGCAGTACGTC. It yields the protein CASRRQGSYEQYV.

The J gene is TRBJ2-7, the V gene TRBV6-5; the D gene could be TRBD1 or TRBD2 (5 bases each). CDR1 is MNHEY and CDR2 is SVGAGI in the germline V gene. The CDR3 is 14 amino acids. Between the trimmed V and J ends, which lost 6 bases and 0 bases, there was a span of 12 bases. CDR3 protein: CASRRDGSSYEQYF. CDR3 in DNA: TGTGCCAGCAGGAGGGACGGCAGCTCCTACGAGCAGTACTTC.

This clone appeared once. CDR3 DNA sequence: TGTGCCAGCAGCCCCCCCGGACTTACCGGGGGGAGTGAGCAGTTCTTC. Translated, it gives CASSPPGLTGGSEQFF. The chain links TRBV7-2 to TRBJ2-1; 7 bases agree with TRBD2. The CDR3 extends over 16 amino acids. The germline V gene encodes CDR1 SGHTA and CDR2 FQGNSA. The ends lost 5 bases at V and 9 bases at J; junction bases unmatched: 16. Full variable domain (rest looked up from reference TRBV7-2 and TRBJ2-1): GAGVSQSPSNKVTEKGKDVELRCDPISGHTALYWYRQSLGQGLEFLIYFQGNSAPDKSGLPSDRFSAERTGGSVSTLTIQRTQQEDSAVYLCASSPPGLTGGSEQFFGPGTRLTVL.

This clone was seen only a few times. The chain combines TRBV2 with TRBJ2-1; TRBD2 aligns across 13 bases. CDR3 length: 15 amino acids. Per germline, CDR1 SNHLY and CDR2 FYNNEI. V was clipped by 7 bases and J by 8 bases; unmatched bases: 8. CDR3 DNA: TGTGCCAGCATGACTACTAGCGGGGGGGCGCATGAGCAGTTCTTC. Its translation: CASMTTSGGAHEQFF.

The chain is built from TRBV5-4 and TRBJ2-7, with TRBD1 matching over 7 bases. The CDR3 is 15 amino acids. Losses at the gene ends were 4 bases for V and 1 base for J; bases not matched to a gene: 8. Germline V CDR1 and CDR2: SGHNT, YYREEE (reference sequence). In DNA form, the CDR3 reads TGTGCCAGCAGCATGCAGGGGGAAAATTCCTACGAGCAGTACGTC. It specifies CASSMQGENSYEQYV.

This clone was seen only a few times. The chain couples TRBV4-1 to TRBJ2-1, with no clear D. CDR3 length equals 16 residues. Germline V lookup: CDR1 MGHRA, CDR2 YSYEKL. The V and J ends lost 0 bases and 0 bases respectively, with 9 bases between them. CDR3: CASSQDSLYSYNEQFF. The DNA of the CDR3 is TGCGCCAGCAGCCAAGATAGCCTCTACTCCTACAATGAGCAGTTCTTC.

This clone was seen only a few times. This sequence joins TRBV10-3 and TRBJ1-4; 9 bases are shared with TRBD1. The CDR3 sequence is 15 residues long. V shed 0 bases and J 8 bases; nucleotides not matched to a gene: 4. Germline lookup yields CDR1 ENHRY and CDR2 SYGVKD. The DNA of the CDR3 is TGTGCCATCAGTGAGTCACGGACAGGGGTGGAAAAACTGTTTTTT. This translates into CAISESRTGVEKLFF.

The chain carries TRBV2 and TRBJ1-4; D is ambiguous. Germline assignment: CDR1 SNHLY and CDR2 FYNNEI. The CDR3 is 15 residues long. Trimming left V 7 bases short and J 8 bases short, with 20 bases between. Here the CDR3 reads CASNGADHGGEKLFF. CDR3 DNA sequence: TGTGCCAGCAACGGCGCGGATCACGGCGGGGAAAAACTGTTTTTT.

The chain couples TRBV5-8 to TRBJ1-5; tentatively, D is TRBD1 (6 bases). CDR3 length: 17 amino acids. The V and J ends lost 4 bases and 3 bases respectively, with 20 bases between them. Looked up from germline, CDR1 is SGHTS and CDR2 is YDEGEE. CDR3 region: CASSPKTGLSFNQPQHF. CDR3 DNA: TGTGCCAGCAGCCCTAAAACAGGGCTTAGCTTCAATCAGCCCCAGCATTTT.

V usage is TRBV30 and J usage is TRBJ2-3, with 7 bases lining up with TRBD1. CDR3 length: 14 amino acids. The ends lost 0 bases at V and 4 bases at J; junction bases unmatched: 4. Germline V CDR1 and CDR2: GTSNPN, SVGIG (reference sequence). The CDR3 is CAWSVKGGADTQYF. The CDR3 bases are TGTGCCTGGAGTGTAAAAGGGGGCGCAGATACGCAGTATTTT.